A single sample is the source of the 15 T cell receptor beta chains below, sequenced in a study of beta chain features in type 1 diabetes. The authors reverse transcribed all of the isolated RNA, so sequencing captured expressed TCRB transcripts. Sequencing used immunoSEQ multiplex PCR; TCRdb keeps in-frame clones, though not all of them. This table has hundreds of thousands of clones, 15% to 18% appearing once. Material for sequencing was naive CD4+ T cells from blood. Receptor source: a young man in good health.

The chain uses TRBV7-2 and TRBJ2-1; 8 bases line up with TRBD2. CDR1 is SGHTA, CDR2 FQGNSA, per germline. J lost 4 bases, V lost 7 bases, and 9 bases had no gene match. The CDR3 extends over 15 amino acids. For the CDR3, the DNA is TGTGCCAGCACTGCGGGAGGCTCGGGGTACAATGAGCAGTTCTTC. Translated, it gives CASTAGGSGYNEQFF.

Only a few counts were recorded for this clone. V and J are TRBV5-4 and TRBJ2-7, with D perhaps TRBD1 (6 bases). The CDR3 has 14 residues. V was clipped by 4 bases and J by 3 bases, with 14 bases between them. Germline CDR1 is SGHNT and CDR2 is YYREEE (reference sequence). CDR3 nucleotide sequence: TGTGCCAGCAGCATCAGGGGCCAGGACTACGAGCAGTACTTC. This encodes CASSIRGQDYEQYF.

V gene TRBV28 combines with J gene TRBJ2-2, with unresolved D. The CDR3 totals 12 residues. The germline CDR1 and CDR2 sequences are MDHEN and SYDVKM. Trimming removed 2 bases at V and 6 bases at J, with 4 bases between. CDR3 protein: CASSLGSGELFF. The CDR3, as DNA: TGTGCCAGCAGTTTAGGGTCCGGGGAGCTGTTTTTT.

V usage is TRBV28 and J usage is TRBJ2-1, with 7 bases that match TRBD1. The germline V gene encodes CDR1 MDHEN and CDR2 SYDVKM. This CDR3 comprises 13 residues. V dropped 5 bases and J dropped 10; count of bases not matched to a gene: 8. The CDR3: CASSGHRGGEQFF. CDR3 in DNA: TGTGCCAGCAGTGGGCACAGGGGTGGGGAGCAGTTCTTC.

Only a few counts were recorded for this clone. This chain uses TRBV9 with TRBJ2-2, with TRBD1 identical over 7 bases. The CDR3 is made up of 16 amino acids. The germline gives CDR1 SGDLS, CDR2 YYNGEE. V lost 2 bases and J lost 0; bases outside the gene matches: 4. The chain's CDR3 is CASSVLGQTNTGELFF. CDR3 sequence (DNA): TGTGCCAGCAGCGTTTTGGGACAGACGAACACCGGGGAGCTGTTTTTT.

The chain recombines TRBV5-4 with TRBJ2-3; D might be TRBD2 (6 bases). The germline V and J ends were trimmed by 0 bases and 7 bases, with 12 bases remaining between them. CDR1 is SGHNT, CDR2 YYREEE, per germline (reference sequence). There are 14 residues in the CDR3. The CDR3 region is CASSLAGGENTQYF. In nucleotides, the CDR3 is TGTGCCAGCAGCTTGGCTGGCGGGGAGAATACGCAGTATTTT.

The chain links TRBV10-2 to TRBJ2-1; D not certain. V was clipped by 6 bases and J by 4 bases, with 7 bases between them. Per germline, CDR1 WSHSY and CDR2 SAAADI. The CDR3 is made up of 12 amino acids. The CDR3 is CASRQVYNEQFF. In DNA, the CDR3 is TGCGCCAGCAGGCAGGTGTACAATGAGCAGTTCTTC.

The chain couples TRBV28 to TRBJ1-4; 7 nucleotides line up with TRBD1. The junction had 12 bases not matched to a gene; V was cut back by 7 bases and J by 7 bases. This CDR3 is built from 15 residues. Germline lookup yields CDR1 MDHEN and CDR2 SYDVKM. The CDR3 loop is CASNPWRQGREKLFF. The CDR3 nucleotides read TGTGCCAGCAACCCATGGAGACAGGGACGTGAAAAACTGTTTTTT.

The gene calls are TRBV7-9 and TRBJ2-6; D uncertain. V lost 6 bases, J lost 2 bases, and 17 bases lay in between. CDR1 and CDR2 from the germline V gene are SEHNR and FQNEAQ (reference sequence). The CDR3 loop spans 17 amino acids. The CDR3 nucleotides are TGTGCCAGCAGTTTCTCTTATCGGCCAGCTGGGGCCAACGTCCTGACTTTC. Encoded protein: CASSFSYRPAGANVLTF.

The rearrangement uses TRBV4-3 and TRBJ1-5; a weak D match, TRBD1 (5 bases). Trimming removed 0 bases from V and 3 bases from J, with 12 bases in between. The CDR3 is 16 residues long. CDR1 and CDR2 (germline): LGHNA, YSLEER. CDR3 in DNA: TGCGCCAGCAGCCAAGATATCGCACAGGACAATCAGCCCCAGCATTTT. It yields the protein CASSQDIAQDNQPQHF.

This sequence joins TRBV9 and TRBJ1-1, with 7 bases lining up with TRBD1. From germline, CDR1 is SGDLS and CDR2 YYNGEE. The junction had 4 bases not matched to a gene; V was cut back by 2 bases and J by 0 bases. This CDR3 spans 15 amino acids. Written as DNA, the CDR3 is TGTGCCAGCAGCGTGGCAGGGGGTATGAACACTGAAGCTTTCTTT. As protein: CASSVAGGMNTEAFF. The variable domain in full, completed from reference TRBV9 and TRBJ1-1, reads DSGVTQTPKHLITATGQRVTLRCSPRSGDLSVYWYQQSLDQGLQFLIQYYNGEERAKGNILERFSAQQFPDLHSELNLSSLELGDSALYFCASSVAGGMNTEAFFGQGTRLTVV.

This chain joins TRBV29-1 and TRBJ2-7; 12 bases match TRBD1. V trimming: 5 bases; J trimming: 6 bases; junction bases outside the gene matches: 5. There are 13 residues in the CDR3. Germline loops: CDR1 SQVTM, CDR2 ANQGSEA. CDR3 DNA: TGCAGCGTTTCCGGGACAGGGGGCCTCGAGCAGTACTTC. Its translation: CSVSGTGGLEQYF.

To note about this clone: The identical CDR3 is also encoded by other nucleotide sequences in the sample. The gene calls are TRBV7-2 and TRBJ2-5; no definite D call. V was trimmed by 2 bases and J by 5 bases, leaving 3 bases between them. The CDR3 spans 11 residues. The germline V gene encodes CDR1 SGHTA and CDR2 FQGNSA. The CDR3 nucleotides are TGTGCCAGCAGCTTATATGAGACCCAGTACTTC. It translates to CASSLYETQYF.

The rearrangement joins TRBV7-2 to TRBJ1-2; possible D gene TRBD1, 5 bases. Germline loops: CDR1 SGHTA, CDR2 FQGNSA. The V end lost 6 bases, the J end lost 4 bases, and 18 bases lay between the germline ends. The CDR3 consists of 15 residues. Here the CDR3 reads CASRRDLSMVYGYTF. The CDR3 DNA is TGTGCCAGCAGACGGGACCTGTCGATGGTCTATGGCTACACCTTC.

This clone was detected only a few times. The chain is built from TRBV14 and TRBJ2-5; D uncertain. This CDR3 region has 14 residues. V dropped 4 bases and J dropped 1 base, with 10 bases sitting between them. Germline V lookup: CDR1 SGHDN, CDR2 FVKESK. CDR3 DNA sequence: TGTGCCAGCAGCCGCCCGGGCAGCCAAGAGACCCAGTACTTC. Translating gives CASSRPGSQETQYF.